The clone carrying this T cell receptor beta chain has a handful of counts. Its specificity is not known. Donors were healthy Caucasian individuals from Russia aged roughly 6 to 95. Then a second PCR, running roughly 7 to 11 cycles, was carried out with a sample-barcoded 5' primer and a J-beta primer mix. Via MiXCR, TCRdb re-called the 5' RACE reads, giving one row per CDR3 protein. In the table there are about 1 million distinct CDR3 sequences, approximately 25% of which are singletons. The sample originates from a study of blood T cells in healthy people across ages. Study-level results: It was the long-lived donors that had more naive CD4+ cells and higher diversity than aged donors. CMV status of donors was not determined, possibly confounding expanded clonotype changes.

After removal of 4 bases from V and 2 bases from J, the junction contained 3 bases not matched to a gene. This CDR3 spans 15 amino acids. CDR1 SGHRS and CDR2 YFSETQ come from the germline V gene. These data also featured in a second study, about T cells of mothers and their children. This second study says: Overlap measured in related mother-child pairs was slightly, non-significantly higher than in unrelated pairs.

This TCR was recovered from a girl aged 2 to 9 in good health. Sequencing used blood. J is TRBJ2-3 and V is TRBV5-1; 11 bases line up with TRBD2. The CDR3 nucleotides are TGCGCCAGCAGCCTTAGCGGGAGGGTCACAGATACGCAGTATTTT. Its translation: CASSLSGRVTDTQYF.